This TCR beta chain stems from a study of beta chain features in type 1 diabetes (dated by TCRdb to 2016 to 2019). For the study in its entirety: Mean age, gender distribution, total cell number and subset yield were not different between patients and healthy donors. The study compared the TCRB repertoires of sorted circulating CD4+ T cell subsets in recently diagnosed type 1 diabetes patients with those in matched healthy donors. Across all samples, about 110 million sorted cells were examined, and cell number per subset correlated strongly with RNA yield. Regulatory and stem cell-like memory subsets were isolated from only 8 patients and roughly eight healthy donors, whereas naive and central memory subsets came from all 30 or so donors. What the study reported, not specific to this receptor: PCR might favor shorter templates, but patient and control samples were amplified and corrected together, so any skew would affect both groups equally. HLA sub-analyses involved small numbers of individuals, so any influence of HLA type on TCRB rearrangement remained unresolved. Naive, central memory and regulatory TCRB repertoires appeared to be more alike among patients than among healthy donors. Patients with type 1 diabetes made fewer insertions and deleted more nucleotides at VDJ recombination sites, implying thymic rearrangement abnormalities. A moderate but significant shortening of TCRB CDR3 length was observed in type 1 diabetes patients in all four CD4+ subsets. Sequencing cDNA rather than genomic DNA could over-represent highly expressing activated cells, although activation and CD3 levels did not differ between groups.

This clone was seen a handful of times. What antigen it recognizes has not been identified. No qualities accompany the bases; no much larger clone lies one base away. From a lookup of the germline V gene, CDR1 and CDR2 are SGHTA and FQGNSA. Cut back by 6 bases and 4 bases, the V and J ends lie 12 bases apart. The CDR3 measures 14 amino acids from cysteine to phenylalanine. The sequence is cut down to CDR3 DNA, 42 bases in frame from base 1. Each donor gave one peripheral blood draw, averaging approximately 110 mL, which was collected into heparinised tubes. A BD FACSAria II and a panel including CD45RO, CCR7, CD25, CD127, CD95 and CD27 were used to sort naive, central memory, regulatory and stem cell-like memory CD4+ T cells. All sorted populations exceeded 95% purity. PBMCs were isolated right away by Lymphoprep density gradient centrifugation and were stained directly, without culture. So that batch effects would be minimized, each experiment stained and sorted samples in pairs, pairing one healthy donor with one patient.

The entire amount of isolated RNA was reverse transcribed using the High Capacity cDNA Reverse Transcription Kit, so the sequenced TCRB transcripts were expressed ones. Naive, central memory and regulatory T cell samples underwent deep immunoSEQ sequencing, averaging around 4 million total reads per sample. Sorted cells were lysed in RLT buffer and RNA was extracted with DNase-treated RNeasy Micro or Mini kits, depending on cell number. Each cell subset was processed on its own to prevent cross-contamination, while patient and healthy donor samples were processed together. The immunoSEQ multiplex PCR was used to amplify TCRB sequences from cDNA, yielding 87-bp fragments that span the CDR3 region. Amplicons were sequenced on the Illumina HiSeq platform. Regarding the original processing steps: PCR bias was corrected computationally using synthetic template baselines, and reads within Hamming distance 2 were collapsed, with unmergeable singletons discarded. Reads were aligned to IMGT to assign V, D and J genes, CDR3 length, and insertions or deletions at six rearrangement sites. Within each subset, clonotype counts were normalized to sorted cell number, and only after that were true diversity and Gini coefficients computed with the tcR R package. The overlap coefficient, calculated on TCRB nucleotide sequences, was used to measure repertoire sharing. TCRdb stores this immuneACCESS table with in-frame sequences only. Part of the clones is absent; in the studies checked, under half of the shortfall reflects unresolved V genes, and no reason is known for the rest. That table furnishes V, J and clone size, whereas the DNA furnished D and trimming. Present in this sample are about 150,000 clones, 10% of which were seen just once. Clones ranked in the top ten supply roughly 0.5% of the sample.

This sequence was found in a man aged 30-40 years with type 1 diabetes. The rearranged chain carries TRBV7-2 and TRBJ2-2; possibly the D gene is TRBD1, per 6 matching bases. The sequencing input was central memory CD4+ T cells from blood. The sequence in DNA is TGTGCCAGCAGTTTACAGGGTTCCACCGGGGAGCTGTTTTTT. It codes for CASSLQGSTGELFF.